Listed below are T cell receptor beta chains from one sample, sequenced in a study of early stage breast cancer tumors. Data came from immunoSEQ multiplex PCR; TCRdb stores just in-frame clones and leaves some out. The sample has about 31,000 clones, almost 75% seen once. The sequenced sample consisted of breast tumor tissue. The receptor source for this set is a person under 45 with breast cancer. Each CDR3 is given with its conserved first and last residue. D genes are given only for firm matches. Rows may omit the clone size; those that give it use once, few, many or a size class.

v_call,d_call,j_call,clone_size,cdr3_nt,cdr3_aa
TRBV5-1,.,TRBJ1-1,once,TGCGCCAGCAGCTTCACAGGGAGAACTGAAGCTTTCTTT,CASSFTGRTEAFF
TRBV10-3,TRBD2,TRBJ2-6,.,TGTGCCATCAGTGCCAGACTAGCGGAGGCGGGAGGGGCCAACGTCCTGACTTTC,CAISARLAEAGGANVLTF
TRBV6-5,.,TRBJ1-1,.,TGTGCCAGCAGGTTTAACACTGAAGCTTTCTTT,CASRFNTEAFF
TRBV6-5,TRBD1,TRBJ1-5,.,TGTGCCAGCAGATTAACAGGGGATAGCAATCAGCCCCAGCATTTT,CASRLTGDSNQPQHF
TRBV29-1,.,TRBJ2-1,.,TGCAGCGTCGGACACGGGTTTGGGAATGAGCAGTTCTTC,CSVGHGFGNEQFF
TRBV6-5,.,TRBJ2-7,.,TGTGCCAGCAGCCGGGGACACGAGGTTTACGAGCAGTACTTC,CASSRGHEVYEQYF
TRBV11-1,.,TRBJ2-7,.,TGTGCCAGCAGCCCCACCGGGGCCACGACTTCCTACGAGCAGTACTTC,CASSPTGATTSYEQYF
TRBV11-3,TRBD2,TRBJ2-3,.,TGTGCCAGCAGCTCAAGGACTAGCGGCTCCACAGATACGCAGTATTTT,CASSSRTSGSTDTQYF
TRBV23-1,.,TRBJ1-4,.,TGCGCCAGCAGTCAATCGCCGGCTCCGGAAAAACTGTTTTTT,CASSQSPAPEKLFF
TRBV7-8,.,TRBJ2-5,.,TGTGCCAGCTCAGGAATGGGATATCAAGGAGAGACCCAGTACTTC,CASSGMGYQGETQYF
TRBV15,.,TRBJ2-1,.,TGTGCCACCAGCCCCGGGGGAAACTACAATGAGCAGTTCTTC,CATSPGGNYNEQFF
TRBV19,.,TRBJ1-2,once,TGTGCCAGTACCCCCGGACAGAACATCTATGGCTACACCTTC,CASTPGQNIYGYTF
TRBV5-1,TRBD2,TRBJ2-1,.,TGCGCCAGCAGCTCGTTCCCCGCGGGAGGGCCGGACAATGAGCAGTTCTTC,CASSSFPAGGPDNEQFF
TRBV6-6,.,TRBJ1-4,.,TGTGCCAGCAGTTACCCCCTAGAGCAGGGTGGTGAAAAACTGTTTTTT,CASSYPLEQGGEKLFF
TRBV7-6,TRBD1,TRBJ2-7,.,TGTGCCAGCAGCCCTACTAGGGACAGGGTCACCTACGAGCAGTACTTC,CASSPTRDRVTYEQYF
TRBV6-4,TRBD2,TRBJ2-3,.,TGTGCCAGCAGGGGGGAACTAGCGATCACTCCCGTCACAGATACGCAGTATTTT,CASRGELAITPVTDTQYF
TRBV2,TRBD2,TRBJ2-5,.,TGTGCCAGCAGTGAGGTACTAGCGGTCCAAGAGACCCAGTACTTC,CASSEVLAVQETQYF
TRBV10-1,TRBD2,TRBJ2-7,once,TGCGCCAGCAGTGACGGCGGGAGTTTAATCGAGCAGTACTTC,CASSDGGSLIEQYF
TRBV18,.,TRBJ2-1,.,TGTGCCAGCTCACCGCGGTGGTCCGACAATGAGCAGTTCTTC,CASSPRWSDNEQFF
TRBV25-1,TRBD1,TRBJ1-4,once,TGTGCCAGCAGTGAATTCAGGGGGGACTTGGCTAATGAAAAACTGTTTTTT,CASSEFRGDLANEKLFF
TRBV5-5,.,TRBJ2-7,.,TGTGCCAGCAGCCCCCAGCAGGGGCTTACCTACGAGCAGTACTTC,CASSPQQGLTYEQYF
TRBV5-5,TRBD2,TRBJ2-2,.,TGTGCCAGCAGATACACTAGCGGGAACACCGGGGAGCTGTTTTTT,CASRYTSGNTGELFF
TRBV15,.,TRBJ1-1,.,TGTGCCACCAGCAGTCTCCACCAAGGCGGAGCTTTCTTT,CATSSLHQGGAFF
TRBV19,TRBD2,TRBJ2-2,.,TGTGCCAGTAGTATAGATCTAGCGGGAGTGGGCACCGGGGAGCTGTTTTTT,CASSIDLAGVGTGELFF
TRBV5-1,.,TRBJ2-1,.,TGCGCCAGCAGCTTGGGAGGACCCCGGGGAAATGAGCAGTTCTTC,CASSLGGPRGNEQFF
TRBV5-1,.,TRBJ2-1,.,TGCGCCAGCAGCCACGGGACCGGGGATTACAATGAGCAGTTCTTC,CASSHGTGDYNEQFF
TRBV4-3,TRBD2,TRBJ2-1,few,TGCGCCAGCAGCCAAGACCAGGCTAGCGGGTTATACAATGAGCAGTTCTTC,CASSQDQASGLYNEQFF
TRBV6-5,.,TRBJ1-2,.,TGTGCCAGCAGGGAGGTTGTAGACTATGGCTACACCTTC,CASREVVDYGYTF
TRBV4-2,.,TRBJ1-4,.,TGTGCCAGCAGCCAAGATAACTGGGGGATAGGAACTAATGAAAAACTGTTTTTT,CASSQDNWGIGTNEKLFF
TRBV11-2,.,TRBJ1-1,.,TGTGCCAGCACCCATGGTGGGAGCACTGAAGCTTTCTTT,CASTHGGSTEAFF
TRBV10-2,.,TRBJ1-5,few,TGCGCCAGCAGCCCCACAAGTAGCAATCAGCCCCAGCATTTT,CASSPTSSNQPQHF
TRBV6-4,TRBD1,TRBJ2-1,.,TGTGCCAGCAGTGACTCGTCACAGGGGGTCGGTATAAGCTCCTACAATGAGCAGTTCTTC,CASSDSSQGVGISSYNEQFF
TRBV6-1,.,TRBJ2-7,.,TGTGCCAGCAGCCGGACAACAGCAGGTTCCTACGAGCAGTACTTC,CASSRTTAGSYEQYF
TRBV7-2,.,TRBJ2-7,few,TGTGCCAGCAGCCGGGGCTGGGATCGGGAGCAGTACTTC,CASSRGWDREQYF
TRBV7-6,.,TRBJ1-1,.,TGTGCCAGCAGCCAGAAGAGGGAGAGCACTGAAGCTTTCTTT,CASSQKRESTEAFF
TRBV29-1,.,TRBJ1-3,.,TGCAGCGTTGAAGAGGGTTCAGGAAACACCATATATTTT,CSVEEGSGNTIYF
TRBV15,TRBD1,TRBJ1-4,.,TGTGCCACCAGCACCCGGACAGGGGAGGTTGAAAAACTGTTTTTT,CATSTRTGEVEKLFF
TRBV5-8,TRBD1,TRBJ1-5,.,TGTGCCAGCAGCTTGGGCCAGGGGGCAGCTCAGCCCCAGCATTTT,CASSLGQGAAQPQHF
TRBV5-6,TRBD1,TRBJ1-2,.,TGTGCCAGCAGCCTGGGACAGTCCTATGGCTACACCTTC,CASSLGQSYGYTF
TRBV7-8,TRBD1,TRBJ1-2,few,TGTGCCAGCAGCTTCGACAGGGGAGGAGGCTACACCTTC,CASSFDRGGGYTF